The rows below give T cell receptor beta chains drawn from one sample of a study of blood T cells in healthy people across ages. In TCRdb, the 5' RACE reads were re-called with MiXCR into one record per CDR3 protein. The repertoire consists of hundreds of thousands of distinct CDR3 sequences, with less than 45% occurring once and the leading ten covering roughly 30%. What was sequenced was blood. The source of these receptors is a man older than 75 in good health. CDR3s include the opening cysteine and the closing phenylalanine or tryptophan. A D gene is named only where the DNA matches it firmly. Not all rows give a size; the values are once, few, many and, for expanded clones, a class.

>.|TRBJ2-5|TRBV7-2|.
CASSPLEGRETQYF
TGTGCCAGCAGCCCGCTAGAAGGTCGTGAGACCCAGTACTTC
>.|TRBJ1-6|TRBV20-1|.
CSARVVEGDQESSPLHF
TGCAGTGCTAGAGTAGTGGAAGGGGACCAAGAATCTTCACCCCTCCACTTT
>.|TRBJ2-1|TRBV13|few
CASSLGRGARGEQFF
TGTGCCAGCAGCTTAGGCCGGGGCGCCCGAGGTGAGCAGTTCTTC
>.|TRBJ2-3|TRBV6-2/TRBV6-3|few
CASSSPSRTDTQYF
TGTGCCAGCAGTTCCCCTAGTAGGACAGATACGCAGTATTTT
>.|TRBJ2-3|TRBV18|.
CASSQSVAGTQYF
TGTGCCAGCTCGCAGTCAGTAGCAGGTACGCAGTATTTT
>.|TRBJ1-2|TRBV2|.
CASRHRDNYGYTF
TGTGCCAGCAGGCACCGGGACAACTATGGCTACACCTTC
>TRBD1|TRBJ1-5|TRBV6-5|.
CASKVGQHSNQPQHF
TGTGCCAGCAAGGTGGGACAGCATAGCAATCAGCCCCAGCATTTT
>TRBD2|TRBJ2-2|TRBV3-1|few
CASSRKRGGDTGELFF
TGTGCCAGCAGCCGAAAGCGGGGGGGCGACACCGGGGAGCTGTTTTTT
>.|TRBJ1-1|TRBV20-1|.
CSASGPSNTEAFF
TGCAGTGCTTCGGGACCTTCGAACACTGAAGCTTTCTTT
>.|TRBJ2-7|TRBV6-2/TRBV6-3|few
CASSHQSYEQYF
TGTGCCAGCAGTCACCAGAGCTACGAGCAGTACTTC
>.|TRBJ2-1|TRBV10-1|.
CASSESRGRVNNEQFF
TGCGCCAGCAGTGAGTCTAGGGGCAGGGTTAACAATGAGCAGTTCTTC
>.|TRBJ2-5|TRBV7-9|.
CASSPFLETQYF
TGTGCCAGCAGCCCTTTCTTGGAGACCCAGTACTTC
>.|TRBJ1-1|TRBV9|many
CASSVGAWGGNTEAFF
TGTGCCAGCAGCGTAGGTGCGTGGGGGGGGAACACTGAAGCTTTCTTT
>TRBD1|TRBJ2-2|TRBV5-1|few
CASSHDRGANTGELFF
TGCGCCAGCAGCCATGACAGGGGCGCGAACACCGGGGAGCTGTTTTTT
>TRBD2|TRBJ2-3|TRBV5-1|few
CASSPTSGNDYTDTQYF
TGCGCCAGCAGCCCAACCAGCGGGAACGATTACACAGATACGCAGTATTTT
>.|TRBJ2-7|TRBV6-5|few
CASRRDGSSYNEQYF
TGTGCCAGCAGGCGGGACGGCAGCTCCTACAATGAGCAGTACTTC
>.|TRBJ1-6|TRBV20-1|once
CSDRARENSPPHF
TGCAGTGACAGGGCCCGGGAAAATTCACCCCCCCACTTT
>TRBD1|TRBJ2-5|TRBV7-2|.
CASSSPGTAQYF
TGTGCCAGCAGCTCACCGGGGACAGCCCAGTACTTC
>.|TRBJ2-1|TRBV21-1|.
CASSNHRSGRIAYNEQFF
TGCGCCAGCAGCAATCATCGTAGCGGGAGGATAGCCTACAATGAGCAGTTCTTC
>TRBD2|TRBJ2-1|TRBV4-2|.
CASSQDGTSGGNEQFF
TGTGCCAGCAGCCAGGACGGGACTAGCGGTGGTAATGAGCAGTTCTTC
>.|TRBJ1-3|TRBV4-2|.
CASSQTRGSGNTIYF
TGTGCCAGCAGCCAAACCAGGGGCTCTGGAAACACCATATATTTT
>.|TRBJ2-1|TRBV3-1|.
CASSQQTTEQFF
TGTGCCAGCAGCCAGCAGACGACTGAGCAGTTCTTC
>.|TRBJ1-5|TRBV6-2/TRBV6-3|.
CASSDPREPQHF
TGTGCCAGCAGCGATCCTCGGGAGCCCCAGCATTTT
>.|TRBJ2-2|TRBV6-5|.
CASRGFWTGELFF
TGTGCCAGCAGGGGGTTTTGGACCGGGGAGCTGTTTTTT
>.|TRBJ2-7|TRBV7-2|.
CASSLVDIYEQYF
TGTGCCAGCAGCTTAGTGGACATCTATGAGCAGTACTTC
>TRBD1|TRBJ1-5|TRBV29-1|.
CSVKVTGANQPQHF
TGCAGCGTCAAGGTCACAGGGGCAAATCAGCCCCAGCATTTT
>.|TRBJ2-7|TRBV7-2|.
CASSLATGLSYNEQYF
TGTGCCAGCAGCTTAGCTACGGGGCTCTCCTACAATGAGCAGTACTTC
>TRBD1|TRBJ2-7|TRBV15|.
CATSKTGGLDEQYF
TGTGCCACCAGCAAGACAGGGGGTCTCGACGAGCAGTACTTC
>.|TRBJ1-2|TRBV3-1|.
CASSQRLGGNYGYTF
TGTGCCAGCAGCCAAAGACTCGGGGGTAACTATGGCTACACCTTC
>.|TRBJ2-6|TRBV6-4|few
CASSVRGTGANVLTF
TGTGCCAGCAGTGTTAGAGGGACGGGGGCCAACGTCCTGACTTTC
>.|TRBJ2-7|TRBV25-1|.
CASSVQGREQYF
TGTGCCAGCAGTGTTCAGGGACGCGAGCAGTACTTC
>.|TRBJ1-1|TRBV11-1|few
CASSLHQNTEAFF
TGTGCCAGCAGCCTCCACCAAAACACTGAAGCTTTCTTT
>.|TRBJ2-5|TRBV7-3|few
CASSLRGAGSPEETQYF
TGTGCCAGCAGCTTAAGAGGGGCAGGGAGTCCCGAAGAGACCCAGTACTTC
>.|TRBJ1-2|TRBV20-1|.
CSARDPSNYGYTF
TGCAGTGCTAGAGACCCCTCAAACTATGGCTACACCTTC
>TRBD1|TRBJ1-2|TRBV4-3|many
CASSQDGTGDYGYTF
TGCGCCAGCAGCCAAGATGGGACAGGGGACTATGGCTACACCTTC
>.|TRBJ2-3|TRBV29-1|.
CSVDKAGGQSDTQYF
TGCAGCGTTGATAAGGCGGGGGGACAGTCAGATACGCAGTATTTT
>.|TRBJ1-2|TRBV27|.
CASKSAGGAGYGYTF
TGTGCCAGCAAGTCCGCGGGGGGCGCAGGCTATGGCTACACCTTC
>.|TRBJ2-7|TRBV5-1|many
CASSLGPSGEQYF
TGCGCCAGCAGCTTGGGCCCTTCGGGGGAGCAGTACTTC
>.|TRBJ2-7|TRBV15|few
CATSRDRPVGSWYEQYF
TGTGCCACCAGCAGAGACCGTCCCGTCGGGAGTTGGTACGAGCAGTACTTC
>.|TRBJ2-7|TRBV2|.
CASTIRGEQYF
TGTGCCAGCACGATCCGAGGCGAGCAGTACTTC
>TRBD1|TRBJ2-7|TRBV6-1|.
CASGSNRDRGYEQYF
TGTGCCAGCGGTTCGAACCGGGACAGGGGCTACGAGCAGTACTTC
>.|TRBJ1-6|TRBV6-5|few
CASRRLVSPLHF
TGTGCCAGCAGGCGCTTGGTCTCACCCCTCCACTTT
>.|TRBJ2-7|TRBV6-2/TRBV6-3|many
CASSYPVKEQYF
TGTGCCAGCAGTTATCCTGTAAAGGAGCAGTACTTC
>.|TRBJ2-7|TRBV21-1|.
CASSLRTIRFEQYF
TGTGCCAGCAGCCTGCGGACGATCCGGTTCGAGCAGTACTTC
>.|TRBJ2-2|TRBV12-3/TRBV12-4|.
CASSLNANTGELFF
TGTGCCAGCAGTTTAAACGCGAACACCGGGGAGCTGTTTTTT
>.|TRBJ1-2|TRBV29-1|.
CSVDIRNYGYTF
TGCAGCGTTGATATACGCAACTATGGCTACACCTTC
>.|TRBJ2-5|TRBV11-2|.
CASSPRLISTEETQYF
TGTGCCAGCAGCCCCCGTTTAATATCGACAGAAGAGACCCAGTACTTC
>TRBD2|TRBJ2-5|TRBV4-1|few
CASSHPTLLARQETQYF
TGCGCCAGCAGCCACCCAACGCTACTAGCGCGTCAAGAGACCCAGTACTTC
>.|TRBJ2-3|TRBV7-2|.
CASIQSGSRVGDAQYF
TGTGCCAGCATCCAATCCGGGAGTAGGGTGGGTGATGCGCAGTATTTT
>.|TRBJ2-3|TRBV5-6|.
CASSWGLTSRRTDTQYF
TGTGCCAGCAGCTGGGGGTTGACGAGTAGACGAACAGATACGCAGTATTTT
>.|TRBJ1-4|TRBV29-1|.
CSVRGVTGATTNEKLFF
TGCAGCGTGAGGGGCGTGACAGGCGCTACAACTAATGAAAAACTGTTTTTT
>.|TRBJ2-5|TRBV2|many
CAIAMSVQETQYF
TGTGCCATCGCAATGAGCGTACAAGAGACCCAGTACTTC
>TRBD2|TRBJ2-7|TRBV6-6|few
CASSLASGAPYEQYF
TGTGCCAGCAGTTTGGCTAGCGGAGCCCCCTACGAGCAGTACTTC
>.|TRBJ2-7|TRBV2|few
CASSDLPGYEQYF
TGTGCCAGCAGTGATCTTCCTGGGTACGAGCAGTACTTC
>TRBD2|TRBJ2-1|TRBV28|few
CASSPATSGYHNEQFF
TGTGCCAGCAGCCCCGCAACTAGCGGGTATCACAATGAGCAGTTCTTC